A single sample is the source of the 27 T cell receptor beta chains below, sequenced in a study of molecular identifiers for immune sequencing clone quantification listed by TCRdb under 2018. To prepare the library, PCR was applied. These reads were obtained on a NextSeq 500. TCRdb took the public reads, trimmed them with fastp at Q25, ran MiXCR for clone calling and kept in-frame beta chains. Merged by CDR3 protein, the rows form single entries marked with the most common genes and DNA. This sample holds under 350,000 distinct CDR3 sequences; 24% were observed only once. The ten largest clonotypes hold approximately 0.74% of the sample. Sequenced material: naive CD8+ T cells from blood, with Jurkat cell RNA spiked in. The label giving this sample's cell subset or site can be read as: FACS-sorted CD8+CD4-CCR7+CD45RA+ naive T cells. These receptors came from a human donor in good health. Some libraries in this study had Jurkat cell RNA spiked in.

CDR3 DNA sequence: TGTGCCAGCAGTTTGACAGTTCATAGCAATCAGCCCCAGCATTTT. Encoded protein: CASSLTVHSNQPQHF. The V gene is TRBV27, the J gene TRBJ1-5, with D possibly being TRBD1 (5 bases). Germline-derived CDR1 and CDR2 are MNHEY and SMNVEV (reference sequence). The CDR3 spans 15 residues. The ends were cut back, 3 bases at V and 0 bases at J, with 9 bases in the middle.

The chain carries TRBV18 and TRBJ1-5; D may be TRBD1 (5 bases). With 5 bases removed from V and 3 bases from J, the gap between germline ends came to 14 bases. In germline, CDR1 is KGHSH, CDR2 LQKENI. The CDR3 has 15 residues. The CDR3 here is CASSSGRIVNQPQHF. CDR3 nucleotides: TGTGCCAGCTCATCGGGACGGATTGTCAATCAGCCCCAGCATTTT.

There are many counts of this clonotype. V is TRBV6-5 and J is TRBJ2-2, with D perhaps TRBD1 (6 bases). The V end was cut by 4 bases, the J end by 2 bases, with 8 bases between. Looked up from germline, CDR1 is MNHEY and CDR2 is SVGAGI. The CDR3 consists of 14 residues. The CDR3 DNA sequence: TGTGCCAGCAGTTCCGGGACAAACACCGGGGAGCTGTTTTTT. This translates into CASSSGTNTGELFF.

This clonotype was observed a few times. The CDR3 protein is CASSVGTSGSGGETQYF. The DNA for the CDR3 is TGTGCCAGCAGCGTAGGGACTAGCGGATCTGGGGGAGAGACCCAGTACTTC. The gene calls are TRBV9 and TRBJ2-5; 10 nucleotides align to TRBD2. The trim removed 0 bases at V and 4 bases at J, leaving 9 bases unmatched. The CDR3 spans 17 residues. CDR1 and CDR2 (germline): SGDLS, YYNGEE.

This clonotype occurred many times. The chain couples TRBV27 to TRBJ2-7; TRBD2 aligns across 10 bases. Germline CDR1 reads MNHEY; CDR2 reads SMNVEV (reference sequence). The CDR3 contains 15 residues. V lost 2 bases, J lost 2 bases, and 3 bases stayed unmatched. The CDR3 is CASSLGLAETYEQYF. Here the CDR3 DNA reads TGTGCCAGCAGTTTAGGACTAGCGGAGACCTACGAGCAGTACTTC.

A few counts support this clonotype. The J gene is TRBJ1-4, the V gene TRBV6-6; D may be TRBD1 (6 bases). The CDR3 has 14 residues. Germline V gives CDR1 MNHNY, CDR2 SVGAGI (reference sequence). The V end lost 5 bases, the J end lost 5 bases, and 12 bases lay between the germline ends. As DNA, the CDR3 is TGTGCCAGCAGTATACAGGGCTCGAATGAAAAACTGTTTTTT. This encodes CASSIQGSNEKLFF.

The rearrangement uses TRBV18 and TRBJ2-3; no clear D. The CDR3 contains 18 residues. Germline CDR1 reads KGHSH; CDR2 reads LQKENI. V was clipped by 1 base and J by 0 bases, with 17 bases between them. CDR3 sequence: CASSPLPGLLTSTDTQYF. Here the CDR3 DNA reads TGTGCCAGCTCACCACTCCCCGGGCTACTAACGAGCACAGATACGCAGTATTTT.

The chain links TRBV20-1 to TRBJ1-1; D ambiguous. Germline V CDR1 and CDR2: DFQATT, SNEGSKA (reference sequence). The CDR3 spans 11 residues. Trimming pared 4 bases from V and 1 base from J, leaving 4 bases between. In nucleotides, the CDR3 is TGCAGTGCTACGGGGAACACTGAAGCTTTCTTT. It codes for CSATGNTEAFF.

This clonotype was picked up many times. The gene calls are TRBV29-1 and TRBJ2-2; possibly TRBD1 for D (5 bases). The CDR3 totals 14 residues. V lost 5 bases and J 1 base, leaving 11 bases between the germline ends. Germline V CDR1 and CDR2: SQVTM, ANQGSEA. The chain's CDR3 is CSVYGHRNTGELFF. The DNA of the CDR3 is TGCAGCGTTTATGGACACCGGAACACCGGGGAGCTGTTTTTT.

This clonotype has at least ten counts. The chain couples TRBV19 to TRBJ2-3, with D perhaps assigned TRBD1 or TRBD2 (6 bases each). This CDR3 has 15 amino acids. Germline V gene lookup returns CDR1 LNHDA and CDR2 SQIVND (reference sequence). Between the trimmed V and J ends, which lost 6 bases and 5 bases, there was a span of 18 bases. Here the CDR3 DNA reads TGTGCCAGTAGGGTTTTCGGGGGCGCCGGAGATACGCAGTATTTT. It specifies CASRVFGGAGDTQYF.

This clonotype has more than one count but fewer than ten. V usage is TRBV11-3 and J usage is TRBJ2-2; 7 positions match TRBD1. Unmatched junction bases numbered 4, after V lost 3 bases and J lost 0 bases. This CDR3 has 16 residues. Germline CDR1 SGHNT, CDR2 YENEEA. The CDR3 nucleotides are TGTGCCAGCAGCTTCGGACAGGTCACGAACACCGGGGAGCTGTTTTTT. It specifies CASSFGQVTNTGELFF.

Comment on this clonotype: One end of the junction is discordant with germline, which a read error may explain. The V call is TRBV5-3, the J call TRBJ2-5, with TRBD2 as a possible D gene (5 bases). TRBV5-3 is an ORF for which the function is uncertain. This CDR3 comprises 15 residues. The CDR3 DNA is TGTGCCAGAAGCTGGCCTCCCGGGGTCCCAGAGCCCCAGTACTTC. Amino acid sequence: CARSWPPGVPEPQYF.

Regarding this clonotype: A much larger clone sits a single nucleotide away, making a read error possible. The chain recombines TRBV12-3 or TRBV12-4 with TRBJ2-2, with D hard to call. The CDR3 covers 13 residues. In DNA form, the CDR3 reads TGTGACAGCAGTCCCCCCGTGGGCGGGGAGCTGTTTTTT. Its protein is CDSSPPVGGELFF.

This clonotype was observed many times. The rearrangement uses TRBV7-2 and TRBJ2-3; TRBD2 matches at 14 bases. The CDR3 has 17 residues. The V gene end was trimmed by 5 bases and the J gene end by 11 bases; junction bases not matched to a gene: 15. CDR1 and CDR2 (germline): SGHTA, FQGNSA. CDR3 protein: CASSPRPTSGRAGEQYF. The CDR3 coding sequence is TGTGCCAGCAGCCCCCGACCGACTAGCGGGAGGGCCGGTGAGCAGTATTTT.

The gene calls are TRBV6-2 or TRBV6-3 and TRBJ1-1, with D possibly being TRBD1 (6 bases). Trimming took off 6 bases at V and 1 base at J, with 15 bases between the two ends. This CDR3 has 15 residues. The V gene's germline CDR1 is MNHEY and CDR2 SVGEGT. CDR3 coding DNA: TGTGCCAGCAGAGTTCACAGGGCCACGAACACTGAAGCTTTCTTT. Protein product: CASRVHRATNTEAFF.

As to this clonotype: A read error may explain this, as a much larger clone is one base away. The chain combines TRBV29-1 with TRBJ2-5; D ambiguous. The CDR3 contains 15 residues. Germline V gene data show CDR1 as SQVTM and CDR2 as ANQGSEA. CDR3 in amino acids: CSVVGHSLYQEPQYF. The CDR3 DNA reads TGCAGCGTTGTTGGGCATTCCCTCTACCAAGAGCCCCAGTACTTC.

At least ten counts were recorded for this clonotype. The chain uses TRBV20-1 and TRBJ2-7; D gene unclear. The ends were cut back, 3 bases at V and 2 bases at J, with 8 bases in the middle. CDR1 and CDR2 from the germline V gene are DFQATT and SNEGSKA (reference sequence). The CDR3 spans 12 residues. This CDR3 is CSASDLTYEQYF. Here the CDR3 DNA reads TGCAGTGCTAGTGACTTGACCTACGAGCAGTACTTC.

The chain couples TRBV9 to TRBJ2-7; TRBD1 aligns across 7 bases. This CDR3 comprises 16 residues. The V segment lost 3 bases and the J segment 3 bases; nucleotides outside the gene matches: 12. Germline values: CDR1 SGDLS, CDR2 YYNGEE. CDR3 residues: CASSASGTEHHYEQYF. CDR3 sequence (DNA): TGTGCCAGCAGCGCTTCCGGGACAGAACACCACTACGAGCAGTACTTC. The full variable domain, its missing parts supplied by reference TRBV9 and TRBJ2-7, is DSGVTQTPKHLITATGQRVTLRCSPRSGDLSVYWYQQSLDQGLQFLIQYYNGEERAKGNILERFSAQQFPDLHSELNLSSLELGDSALYFCASSASGTEHHYEQYFGPGTRLTVT.

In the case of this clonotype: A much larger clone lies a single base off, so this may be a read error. CDR3 protein: CSASGRNTGELFF. CDR3 DNA sequence: TGCAGTGCTAGTGGACGGAACACCGGGGAGCTGTTTTTT. The chain uses TRBV20-1 and TRBJ2-2, with D hard to call. The CDR3 loop spans 13 amino acids. V lost 3 bases and J 1 base, leaving 6 bases between the germline ends. Germline V gene sequence: CDR1 DFQATT, CDR2 SNEGSKA (reference sequence).

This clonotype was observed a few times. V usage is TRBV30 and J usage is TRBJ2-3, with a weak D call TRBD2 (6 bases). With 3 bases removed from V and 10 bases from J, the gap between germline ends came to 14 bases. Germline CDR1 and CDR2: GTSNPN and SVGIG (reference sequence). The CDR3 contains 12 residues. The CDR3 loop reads CAWRPIGDSQYF. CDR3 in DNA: TGTGCCTGGAGACCGATCGGGGACTCGCAGTATTTT.

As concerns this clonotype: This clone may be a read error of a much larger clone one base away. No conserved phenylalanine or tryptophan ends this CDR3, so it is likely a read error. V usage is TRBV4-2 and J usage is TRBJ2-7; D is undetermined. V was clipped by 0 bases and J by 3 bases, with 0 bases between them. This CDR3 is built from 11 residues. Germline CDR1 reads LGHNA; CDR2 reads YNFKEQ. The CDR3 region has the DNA TGTGCCAGCAGCCAAGACTACGAGCAGTACCTC. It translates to CASSQDYEQYL.

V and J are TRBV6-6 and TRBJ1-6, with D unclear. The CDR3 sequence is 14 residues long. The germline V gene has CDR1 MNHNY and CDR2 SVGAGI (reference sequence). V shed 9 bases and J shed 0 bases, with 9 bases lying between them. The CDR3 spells CASLISSYNSPLHF. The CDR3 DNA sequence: TGTGCCAGTCTCATAAGCTCCTATAATTCACCCCTCCACTTT.

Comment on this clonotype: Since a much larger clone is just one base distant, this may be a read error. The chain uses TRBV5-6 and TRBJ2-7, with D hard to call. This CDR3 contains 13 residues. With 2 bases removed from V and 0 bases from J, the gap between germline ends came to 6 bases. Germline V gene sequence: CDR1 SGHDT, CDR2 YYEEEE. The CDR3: CASSFTSSYEQYV. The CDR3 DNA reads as TGTGCCAGCAGCTTCACAAGCTCCTACGAGCAGTACGTC.

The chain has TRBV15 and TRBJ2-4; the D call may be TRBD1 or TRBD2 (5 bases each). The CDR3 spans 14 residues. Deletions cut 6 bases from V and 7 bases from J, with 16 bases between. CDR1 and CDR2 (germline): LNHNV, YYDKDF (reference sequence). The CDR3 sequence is CATSLTWGYNIQYF. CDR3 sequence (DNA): TGTGCCACCAGTTTGACTTGGGGGTATAACATTCAGTACTTC.

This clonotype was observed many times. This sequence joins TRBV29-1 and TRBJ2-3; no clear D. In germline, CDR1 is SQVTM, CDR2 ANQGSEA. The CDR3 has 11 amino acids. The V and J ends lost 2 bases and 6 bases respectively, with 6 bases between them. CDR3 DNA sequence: TGCAGCGTTGAATATTTGGATACGCAGTATTTT. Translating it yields CSVEYLDTQYF.

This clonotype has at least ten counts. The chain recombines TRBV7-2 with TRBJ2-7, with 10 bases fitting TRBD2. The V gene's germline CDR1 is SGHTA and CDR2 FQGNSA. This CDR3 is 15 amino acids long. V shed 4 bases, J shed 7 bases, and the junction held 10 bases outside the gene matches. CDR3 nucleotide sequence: TGTGCCAGCAGCTCCTTAGCGGGGGGTTTCTGGGAGCAGTACTTC. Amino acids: CASSSLAGGFWEQYF.

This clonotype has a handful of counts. For the CDR3, the DNA is TGTGCCAGCAGCTCCACAGGGTTCTACGAGCAGTACTTC. The encoded protein is CASSSTGFYEQYF. The rearrangement links TRBV11-1 to TRBJ2-7, with D perhaps matching TRBD1 (6 bases). V was trimmed by 4 bases and J by 3 bases, leaving 10 bases between them. The CDR3 has 13 residues. CDR1 and CDR2 from the germline V gene are SGHAT and FQDESV (reference sequence).